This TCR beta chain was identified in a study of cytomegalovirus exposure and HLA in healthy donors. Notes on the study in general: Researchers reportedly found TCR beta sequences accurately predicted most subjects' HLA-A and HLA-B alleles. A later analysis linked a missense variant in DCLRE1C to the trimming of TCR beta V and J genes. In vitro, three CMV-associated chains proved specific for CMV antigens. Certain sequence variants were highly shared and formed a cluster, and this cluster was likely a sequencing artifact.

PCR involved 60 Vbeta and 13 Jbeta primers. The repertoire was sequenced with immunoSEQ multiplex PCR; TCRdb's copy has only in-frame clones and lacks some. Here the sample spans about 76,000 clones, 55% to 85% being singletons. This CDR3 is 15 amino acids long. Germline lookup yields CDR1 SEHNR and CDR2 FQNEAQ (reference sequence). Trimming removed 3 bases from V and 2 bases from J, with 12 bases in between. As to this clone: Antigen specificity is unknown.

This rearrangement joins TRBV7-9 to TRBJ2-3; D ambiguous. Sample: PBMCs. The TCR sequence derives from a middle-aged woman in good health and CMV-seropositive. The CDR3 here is CASSFSKMHTDTQYF. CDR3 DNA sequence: TGTGCCAGCAGCTTTAGTAAAATGCACACAGATACGCAGTATTTT.